This T cell receptor beta chain was documented in a study of human T cells and chemical hapten exposure. Turning to the study itself: Patch tests containing 0.01% DPC, applied to the upper back, were read at 6 days. Alopecia areata, totalis or universalis was found in mostly female patients.

Specified time point: pre-sensitization, week 0. This sample's treatment: therapeutic diphenylcyclopropenone sensitization with weekly scalp DPC. Findings of the study overall: No shift was seen in TCRs above 1 in 1000 frequency with DPC sensitization.

The library labeled individual cDNA molecules by adding unique molecular identifiers to them. MiXCR, run by TCRdb on the RACE reads, gives a single entry per CDR3 protein. Here the sample spans approximately 180,000 distinct CDR3 sequences, around 30% being singletons. This CDR3 has 12 amino acids. V gave up 4 bases and J gave up 4 bases, with 5 bases separating them. The germline CDR1 and CDR2 sequences are SQVTM and ANQGSEA. Regarding this clonotype: Its antigen is still unknown.

The J gene is TRBJ2-6, the V gene TRBV29-1; D gene uncertain. Sequenced material: whole blood, taken in connection with sensitization to the hapten diphenylcyclopropenone (DPC). The sequence was obtained from a woman under 40 with alopecia areata. Some clones in this sample may be carry-over from other donors' samples. This chain's CDR3 is CSVVGGANVLTF. CDR3 DNA: TGCAGCGTTGTAGGGGGGGCCAACGTCCTGACTTTC.